Following are 20 T cell receptor beta chains from one sample sequenced in a study of lymphopenia after photon versus proton radiotherapy. TCRdb's table, derived via immunoSEQ multiplex PCR, lists solely in-frame clones and lacks some. The top ten hold about 16% of the sample, which has tens of thousands of clones, about 93% seen once. The sample consisted of peripheral blood, taken from a patient treated with photon-based radiotherapy. The receptor source for this set is a man aged 55 to 70 with cholangiocarcinoma.

The V gene is TRBV14, the J gene TRBJ1-4, with TRBD1 as a possible D gene (6 bases). Looked up from germline, CDR1 is SGHDN and CDR2 is FVKESK. Trimming left V 4 bases short and J 6 bases short, with 12 bases between. The length of the CDR3 is 14 residues. CDR3 in DNA: TGTGCCAGCAGCCGAAGGACAGTAGATGAAAAACTGTTTTTT. This sequence encodes CASSRRTVDEKLFF. The full variable domain, with the rest looked up from reference TRBV14 and TRBJ1-4, is EAGVTQFPSHSVIEKGQTVTLRCDPISGHDNLYWYRRVMGKEIKFLLHFVKESKQDESGMPNNRFLAERTGGTYSTLKVQPAELEDSGVYFCASSRRTVDEKLFFGSGTQLSVL.

This chain joins TRBV5-1 and TRBJ2-2, with D possibly matching TRBD2 (6 bases). The CDR3 runs 16 residues. The V end lost 0 bases, the J end lost 6 bases, and 15 bases lay between the germline ends. Germline V gene sequence: CDR1 SGHRS, CDR2 YFSETQ. CDR3 protein: CASSLGLDSIPGELFF. The CDR3 nucleotides read TGCGCCAGCAGCTTGGGACTAGATTCGATCCCCGGGGAGCTGTTTTTT. Using reference TRBV5-1 and TRBJ2-2 for the parts outside the CDR3, the full variable domain is KAGVTQTPRYLIKTRGQQVTLSCSPISGHRSVSWYQQTPGQGLQFLFEYFSETQRNKGNFPGRFSGRQFSNSRSEMNVSTLELGDSALYLCASSLGLDSIPGELFFGEGSRLTVL.

The V and J genes are TRBV11-3 and TRBJ2-7; D not resolved. Trimming removed 4 bases at V and 0 bases at J, with 7 bases between. Germline V gives CDR1 SGHNT, CDR2 YENEEA. This CDR3 has 13 residues. CDR3 bases: TGTGCCAGCAGCTACTCCAGCTCCTACGAGCAGTACTTC. Its protein product is CASSYSSSYEQYF.

The V call is TRBV2, the J call TRBJ2-1, with D uncertain. Trimming left V 6 bases short and J 10 bases short, with 7 bases between. The germline gives CDR1 SNHLY, CDR2 FYNNEI. The CDR3 runs 10 residues. CDR3 in DNA: TGTGCCAGCAGCGGTATAGAGCAGTTCTTC. Residues: CASSGIEQFF. Variable domain in full (rest from reference TRBV2 and TRBJ2-1): EPEVTQTPSHQVTQMGQEVILRCVPISNHLYFYWYRQILGQKVEFLVSFYNNEISEKSEIFDDQFSVERPDGSNFTLKIRSTKLEDSAMYFCASSGIEQFFGPGTRLTVL.

The chain couples TRBV5-6 to TRBJ2-5, with TRBD1 matching 7 bases. The germline CDR1 and CDR2 sequences are SGHDT and YYEEEE. The trim removed 4 bases at V and 7 bases at J, leaving 10 bases unmatched. CDR3 length equals 14 residues. The CDR3 bases are TGTGCCAGCAGCAACGGACAGGTGAGGGGGACCCAGTACTTC. Residues: CASSNGQVRGTQYF.

J is TRBJ2-7 and V is TRBV5-5; D is undetermined. Trimming removed 2 bases at V and 2 bases at J, with 14 bases between. Germline lookup yields CDR1 SGHKS and CDR2 YYEKEE (reference sequence). This CDR3 has 15 amino acids. The CDR3 sequence: CASSLNSYGTYEQYF. In nucleotides, the CDR3 is TGTGCCAGCAGCTTAAATTCTTACGGAACCTACGAGCAGTACTTC.

V gene TRBV5-5 combines with J gene TRBJ2-5, with D possibly being TRBD1 (5 bases). This CDR3 is built from 17 residues. V lost 5 bases, J lost 0 bases, and 20 bases lay in between. Germline lookup yields CDR1 SGHKS and CDR2 YYEKEE (reference sequence). CDR3 region: CASSSLTGAPYQETQYF. CDR3 nucleotide sequence: TGTGCCAGCAGTTCCCTCACTGGGGCGCCGTACCAAGAGACCCAGTACTTC. The variable domain in full, with the rest retrieved from reference TRBV5-5 and TRBJ2-5, is DAGVTQSPTHLIKTRGQQVTLRCSPISGHKSVSWYQQVLGQGPQFIFQYYEKEERGRGNFPDRFSARQFPNYSSELNVNALLLGDSALYLCASSSLTGAPYQETQYFGPGTRLLVL.

The CDR3 loop reads CASSRGSSETQYF. CDR3 DNA: TGTGCCAGCAGCCGGGGGTCATCGGAGACCCAGTACTTC. The chain joins TRBV5-6 to TRBJ2-5, with D possibly being TRBD2 (6 bases). The CDR3 runs to 13 residues. Germline CDR1 SGHDT, CDR2 YYEEEE. V lost 4 bases to trimming and J lost 5 bases, with 12 bases between them.

The rearrangement uses TRBV14 and TRBJ2-1, with D maybe TRBD1 (5 bases). V gave up 4 bases and J gave up 5 bases, with 18 bases separating them. CDR1 and CDR2 from the germline V gene are SGHDN and FVKESK. This CDR3 contains 16 residues. The CDR3 here is CASSLFLGAPNNEQFF. DNA of the CDR3: TGTGCCAGCAGCCTGTTCCTTGGGGCGCCGAACAATGAGCAGTTCTTC.

The chain uses TRBV6-1 and TRBJ1-5; 7 bases match TRBD1. There are 15 residues in the CDR3. Germline CDR1 and CDR2: MNHNS and SASEGT. The V and J ends lost 6 bases and 4 bases, in that order; junction bases with no gene match: 9. The CDR3 spells CASSPTGQINQPQHF. In nucleotides, the CDR3 is TGTGCCAGCAGCCCCACGGGACAGATTAATCAGCCCCAGCATTTT.

This clone appeared once. The chain links TRBV29-1 to TRBJ1-1, with 7 bases lining up with TRBD1. Germline V gene data show CDR1 as SQVTM and CDR2 as ANQGSEA. The CDR3 covers 12 residues. After removal of 4 bases from V and 4 bases from J, the junction contained 3 bases not matched to a gene. CDR3 DNA sequence: TGCAGCGTTGCAGGGGGAGGCACTGAAGCTTTCTTT. It yields the protein CSVAGGGTEAFF.

The chain employs TRBV2 and TRBJ2-6; D unclear. Germline CDR1 and CDR2: SNHLY and FYNNEI. Trimming shortened V by 7 bases and J by 0 bases, and 7 bases separated the two germline ends. This CDR3 contains 14 residues. The CDR3 region is CASTANSGANVLTF. Here the CDR3 DNA reads TGTGCCAGCACTGCTAACTCTGGGGCCAACGTCCTGACTTTC.

This rearrangement joins TRBV28 to TRBJ2-7; no clear D. Deletions cut 6 bases from V and 2 bases from J, with 14 bases between. The CDR3 runs 14 residues. Germline CDR1 and CDR2: MDHEN and SYDVKM. CDR3 in amino acids: CASSLFGETYEQYF. The DNA for the CDR3 is TGTGCCAGCAGCCTTTTTGGGGAAACCTACGAGCAGTACTTC.

The V gene is TRBV7-9, the J gene TRBJ1-4; D remains unclear. Deletions cut 2 bases from V and 6 bases from J, with 13 bases between. Germline values: CDR1 SEHNR, CDR2 FQNEAQ (reference sequence). This CDR3 spans 15 amino acids. CDR3 in amino acids: CASSLKGSTYEKLFF. CDR3 DNA sequence: TGTGCCAGCAGCTTAAAAGGATCGACTTATGAAAAACTGTTTTTT.

This clone was recorded only once. CDR3 nucleotide sequence: TGTGCCAGCAGCTCCCGGGACAGAACCTACGAGCAGTACTTC. As protein: CASSSRDRTYEQYF. The chain recombines TRBV11-2 with TRBJ2-7, with 7 bases lining up with TRBD1. Germline V gene data show CDR1 as SGHAT and CDR2 as FQNNGV. This CDR3 has 14 amino acids. V was pared by 4 bases and J by 2 bases, with 5 bases of the junction left unmatched.

This chain links TRBV29-1 with TRBJ2-7; 9 bases match TRBD1. The V and J ends lost 7 bases and 5 bases, in that order; junction bases with no gene match: 6. Germline lookup yields CDR1 SQVTM and CDR2 ANQGSEA. The CDR3 length is 12 residues. CDR3 nucleotide sequence: TGCAGCGGAGGACAGGGGATCCACGAGCAGTACTTC. This translates into CSGGQGIHEQYF.

The sample holds a few counts of this clone. The chain employs TRBV5-4 and TRBJ1-4, with D perhaps matching TRBD1 (6 bases). Trimming stripped 3 bases from V and 2 bases from J, with 8 bases between. The CDR3 is 14 residues long. Germline lookup yields CDR1 SGHNT and CDR2 YYREEE (reference sequence). The CDR3 DNA follows: TGTGCCAGCAGCTCCGACAGGACTAATGAAAAACTGTTTTTT. This sequence encodes CASSSDRTNEKLFF. The full variable domain, in which reference TRBV5-4 and TRBJ1-4 provide the parts outside the CDR3, is ETGVTQSPTHLIKTRGQQVTLRCSSQSGHNTVSWYQQALGQGPQFIFQYYREEENGRGNFPPRFSGLQFPNYSSELNVNALELDDSALYLCASSSDRTNEKLFFGSGTQLSVL.

In regard to this clone: An end of the junction differs from the germline gene, which may be a read error. DNA for the CDR3: TGTGCTAGCAGCTTCTCCTCTTACCCCTGGGATGAGCAGTTCTTC. Translated, it gives CASSFSSYPWDEQFF. V usage is TRBV7-7 and J usage is TRBJ2-1, with D unresolved. This CDR3 has 15 residues. In germline, CDR1 is SSHAT, CDR2 FNYEAQ (reference sequence).

The V and J genes are TRBV7-3 and TRBJ2-3; possible D gene TRBD2, 5 bases. The germline CDR1 and CDR2 sequences are SGHTA and FQGTGA. Trimming pared 5 bases from V and 0 bases from J, leaving 18 bases between. The CDR3 length is 17 residues. CDR3 coding DNA: TGTGCCAGCAGCCAGGCCCCGGGAACCTATAGCACAGATACGCAGTATTTT. The encoded protein is CASSQAPGTYSTDTQYF. The whole variable domain, filled in from reference TRBV7-3 and TRBJ2-3, reads GAGVSQTPSNKVTEKGKYVELRCDPISGHTALYWYRQSLGQGPEFLIYFQGTGAADDSGLPNDRFFAVRPEGSVSTLKIQRTERGDSAVYLCASSQAPGTYSTDTQYFGPGTRLTVL.

The chain recombines TRBV5-1 with TRBJ2-5; TRBD2 agrees at 9 bases. The V and J ends lost 2 bases and 5 bases, in that order; junction bases with no gene match: 7. The germline V gene has CDR1 SGHRS and CDR2 YFSETQ. The CDR3 contains 15 residues. The CDR3 here is CASSLGGRAEETQYF. The CDR3 region has the DNA TGCGCCAGCAGCTTAGGCGGGAGGGCCGAGGAGACCCAGTACTTC.